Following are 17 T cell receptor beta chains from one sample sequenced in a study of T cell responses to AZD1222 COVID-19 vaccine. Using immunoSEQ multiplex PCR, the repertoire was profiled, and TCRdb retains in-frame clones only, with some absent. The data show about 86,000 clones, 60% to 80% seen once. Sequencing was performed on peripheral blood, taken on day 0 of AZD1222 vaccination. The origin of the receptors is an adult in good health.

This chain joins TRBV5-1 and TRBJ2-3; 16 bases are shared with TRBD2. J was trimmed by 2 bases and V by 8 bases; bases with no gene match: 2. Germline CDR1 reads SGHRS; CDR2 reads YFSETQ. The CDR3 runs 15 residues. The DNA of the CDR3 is TGCGCCAGTGGGACTAGCGGGAGGGTCACAGATACGCAGTATTTT. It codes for CASGTSGRVTDTQYF.

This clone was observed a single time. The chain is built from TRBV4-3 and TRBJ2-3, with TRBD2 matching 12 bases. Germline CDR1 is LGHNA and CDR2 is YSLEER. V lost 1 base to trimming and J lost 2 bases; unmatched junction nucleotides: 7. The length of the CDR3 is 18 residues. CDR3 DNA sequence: TGCGCCAGCAGCCAAGCCCCACTAGCGGGAGGTTCCACAGATACGCAGTATTTT. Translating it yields CASSQAPLAGGSTDTQYF.

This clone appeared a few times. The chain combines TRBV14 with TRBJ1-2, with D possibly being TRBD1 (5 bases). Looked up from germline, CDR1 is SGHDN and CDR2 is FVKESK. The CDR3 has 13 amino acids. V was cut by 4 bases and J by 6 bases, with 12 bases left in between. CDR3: CASSLAARDGYTF. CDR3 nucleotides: TGTGCCAGCAGCCTCGCCGCCAGGGATGGCTACACCTTC.

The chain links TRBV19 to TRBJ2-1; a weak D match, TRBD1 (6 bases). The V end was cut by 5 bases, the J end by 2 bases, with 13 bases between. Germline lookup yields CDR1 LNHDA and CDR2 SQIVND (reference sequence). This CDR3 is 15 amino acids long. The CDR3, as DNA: TGTGCCAGTAGTCTTCAGGGGTGGGCCTACAATGAGCAGTTCTTC. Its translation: CASSLQGWAYNEQFF.

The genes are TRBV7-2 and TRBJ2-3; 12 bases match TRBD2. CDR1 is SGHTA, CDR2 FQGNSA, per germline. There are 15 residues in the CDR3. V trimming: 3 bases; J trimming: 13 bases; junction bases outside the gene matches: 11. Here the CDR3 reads CASSFQTSGRTWEYF. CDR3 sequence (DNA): TGTGCCAGCAGCTTTCAGACTAGCGGGAGAACCTGGGAGTATTTT.

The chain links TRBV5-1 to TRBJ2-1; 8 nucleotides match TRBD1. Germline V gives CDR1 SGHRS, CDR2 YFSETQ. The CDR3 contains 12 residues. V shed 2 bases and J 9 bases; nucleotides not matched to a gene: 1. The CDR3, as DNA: TGCGCCAGCAGCTTTACAGGGGGTGAGCAGTTCTTC. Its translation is CASSFTGGEQFF.

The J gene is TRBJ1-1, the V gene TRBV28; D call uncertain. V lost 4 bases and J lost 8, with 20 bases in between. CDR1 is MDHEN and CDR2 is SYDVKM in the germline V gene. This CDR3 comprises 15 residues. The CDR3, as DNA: TGTGCCAGCAGTTCGGTGGAGGGCATAGGCTCAGAAGCTTTCTTT. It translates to CASSSVEGIGSEAFF.

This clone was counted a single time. The CDR3 here is CSVVAQGLGDTQYF. CDR3 DNA sequence: TGCAGCGTTGTTGCGCAGGGTCTAGGAGATACGCAGTATTTT. The rearrangement links TRBV29-1 to TRBJ2-3, with D perhaps matching TRBD1 (5 bases). Germline V gene data show CDR1 as SQVTM and CDR2 as ANQGSEA. This CDR3 is 14 amino acids long. Between the trimmed V and J ends, which lost 4 bases and 5 bases, there was a span of 16 bases.

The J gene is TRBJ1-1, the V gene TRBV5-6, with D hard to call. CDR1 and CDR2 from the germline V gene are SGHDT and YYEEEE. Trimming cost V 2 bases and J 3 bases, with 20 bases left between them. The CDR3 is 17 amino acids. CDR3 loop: CASSFLMPAKRYTEAFF. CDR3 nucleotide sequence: TGTGCCAGCAGCTTCTTAATGCCGGCAAAGAGGTACACTGAAGCTTTCTTT.

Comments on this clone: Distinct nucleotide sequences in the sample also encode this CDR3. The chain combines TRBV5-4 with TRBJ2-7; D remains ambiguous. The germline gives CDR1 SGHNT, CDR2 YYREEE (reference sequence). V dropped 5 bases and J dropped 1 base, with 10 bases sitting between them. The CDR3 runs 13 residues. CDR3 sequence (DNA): TGTGCCAGCAGTCGAGACACATCCTACGAGCAGTACTTC. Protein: CASSRDTSYEQYF.

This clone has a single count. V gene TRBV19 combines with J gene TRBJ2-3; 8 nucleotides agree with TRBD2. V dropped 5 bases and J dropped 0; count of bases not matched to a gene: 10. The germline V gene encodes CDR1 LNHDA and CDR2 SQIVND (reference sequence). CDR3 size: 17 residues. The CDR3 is CASSGGRPRVSTDTQYF. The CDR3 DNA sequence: TGTGCCAGTAGTGGCGGGAGGCCGAGGGTTAGCACAGATACGCAGTATTTT.

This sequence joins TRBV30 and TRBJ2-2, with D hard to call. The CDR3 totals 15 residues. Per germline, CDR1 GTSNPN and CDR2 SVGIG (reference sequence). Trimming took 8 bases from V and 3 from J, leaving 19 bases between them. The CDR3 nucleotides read TGTGCCCTGGAAGTGGGGATGGTTGACACCGGGGAGCTGTTTTTT. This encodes CALEVGMVDTGELFF.

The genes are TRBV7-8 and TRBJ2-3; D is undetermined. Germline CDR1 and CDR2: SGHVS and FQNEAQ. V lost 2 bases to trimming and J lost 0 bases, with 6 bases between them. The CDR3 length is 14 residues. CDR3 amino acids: CASSLSGSTDTQYF. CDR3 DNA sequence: TGTGCCAGCAGCTTATCCGGTAGCACAGATACGCAGTATTTT.

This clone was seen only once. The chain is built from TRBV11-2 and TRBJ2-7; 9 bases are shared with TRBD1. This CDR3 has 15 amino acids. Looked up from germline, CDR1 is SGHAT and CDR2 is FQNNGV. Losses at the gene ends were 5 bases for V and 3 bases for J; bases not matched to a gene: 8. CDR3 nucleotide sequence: TGTGCCAGCAGCAGATCCGGGACAGGGAACTACGAGCAGTACTTC. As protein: CASSRSGTGNYEQYF.

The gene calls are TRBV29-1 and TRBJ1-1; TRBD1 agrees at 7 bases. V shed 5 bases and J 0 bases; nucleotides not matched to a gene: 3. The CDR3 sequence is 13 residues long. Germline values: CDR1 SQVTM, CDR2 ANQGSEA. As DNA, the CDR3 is TGCAGCGTTTCGGGACAGTTGAACACTGAAGCTTTCTTT. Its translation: CSVSGQLNTEAFF.

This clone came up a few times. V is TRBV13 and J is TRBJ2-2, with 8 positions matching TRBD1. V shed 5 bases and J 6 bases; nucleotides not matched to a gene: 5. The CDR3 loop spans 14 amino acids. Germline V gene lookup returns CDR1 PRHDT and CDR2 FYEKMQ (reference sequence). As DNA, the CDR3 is TGTGCCAGCAGCCCCCGGACAGGGCCCGGGGAGCTGTTTTTT. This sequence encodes CASSPRTGPGELFF.

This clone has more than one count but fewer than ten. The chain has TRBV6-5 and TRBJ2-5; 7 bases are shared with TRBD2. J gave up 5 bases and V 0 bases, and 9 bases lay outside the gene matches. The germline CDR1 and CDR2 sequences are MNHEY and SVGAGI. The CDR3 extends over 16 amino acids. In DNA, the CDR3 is TGTGCCAGCAGTTACTCATGGGGGAGGGCCGGGGAGACCCAGTACTTC. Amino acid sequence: CASSYSWGRAGETQYF.